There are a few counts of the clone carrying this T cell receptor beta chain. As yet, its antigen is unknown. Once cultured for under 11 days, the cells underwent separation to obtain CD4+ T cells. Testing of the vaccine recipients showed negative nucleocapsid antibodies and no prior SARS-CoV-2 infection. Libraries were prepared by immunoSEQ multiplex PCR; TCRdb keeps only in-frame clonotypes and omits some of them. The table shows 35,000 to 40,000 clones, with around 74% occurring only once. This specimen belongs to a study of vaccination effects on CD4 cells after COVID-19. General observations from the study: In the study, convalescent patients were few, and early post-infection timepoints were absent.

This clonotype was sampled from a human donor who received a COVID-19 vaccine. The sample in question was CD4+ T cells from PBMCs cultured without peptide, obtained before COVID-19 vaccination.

In nucleotides, the CDR3 is TGTGCCACCAGTGATTTGTCGGGCGGGAGGACCTACAATGAGCAGTTCTTC. It encodes CATSDLSGGRTYNEQFF. This chain joins TRBV24-1 and TRBJ2-1; the match to TRBD2 covers 8 bases. Germline values: CDR1 KGHDR, CDR2 SFDVKD. The CDR3 totals 17 residues. V was pared by 0 bases and J by 2 bases, with 5 bases of the junction left unmatched.